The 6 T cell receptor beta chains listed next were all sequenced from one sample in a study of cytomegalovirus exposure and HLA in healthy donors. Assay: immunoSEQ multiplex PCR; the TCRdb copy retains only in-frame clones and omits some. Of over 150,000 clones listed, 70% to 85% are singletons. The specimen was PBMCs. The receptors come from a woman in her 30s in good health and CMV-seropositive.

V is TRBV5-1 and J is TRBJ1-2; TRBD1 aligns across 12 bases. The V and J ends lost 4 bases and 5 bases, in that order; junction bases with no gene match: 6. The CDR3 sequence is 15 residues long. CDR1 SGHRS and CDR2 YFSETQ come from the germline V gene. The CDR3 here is CASSPGTGGAYGYTF. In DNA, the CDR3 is TGCGCCAGCAGCCCGGGGACAGGGGGCGCTTATGGCTACACCTTC.

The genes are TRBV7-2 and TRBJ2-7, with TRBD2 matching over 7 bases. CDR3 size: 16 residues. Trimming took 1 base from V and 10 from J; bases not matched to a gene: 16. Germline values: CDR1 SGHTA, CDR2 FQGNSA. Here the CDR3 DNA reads TGTGCCAGCAGCTTAGTAGTAGCGGGCACCTCCAACGCTCAGTACTTC. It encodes CASSLVVAGTSNAQYF.

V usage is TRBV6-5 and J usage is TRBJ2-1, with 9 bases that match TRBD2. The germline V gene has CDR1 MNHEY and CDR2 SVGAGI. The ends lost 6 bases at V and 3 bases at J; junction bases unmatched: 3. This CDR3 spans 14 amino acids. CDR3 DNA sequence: TGTGCCAGCAGCCGACTAGCGGTCTACAATGAGCAGTTCTTC. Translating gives CASSRLAVYNEQFF.

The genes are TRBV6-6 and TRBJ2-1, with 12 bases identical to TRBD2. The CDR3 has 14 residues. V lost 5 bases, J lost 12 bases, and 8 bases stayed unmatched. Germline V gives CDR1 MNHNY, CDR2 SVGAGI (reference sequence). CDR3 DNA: TGTGCCAGCAGTGCGACTAGCGGGAGTCCCCCGCAGTTCTTC. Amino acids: CASSATSGSPPQFF.

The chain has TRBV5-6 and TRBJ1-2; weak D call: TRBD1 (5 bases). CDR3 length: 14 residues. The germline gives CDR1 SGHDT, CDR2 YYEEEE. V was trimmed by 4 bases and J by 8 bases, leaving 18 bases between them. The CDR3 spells CASSEWGEQRGYTF. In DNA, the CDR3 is TGTGCCAGCAGCGAATGGGGGGAACAGAGGGGCTACACCTTC.

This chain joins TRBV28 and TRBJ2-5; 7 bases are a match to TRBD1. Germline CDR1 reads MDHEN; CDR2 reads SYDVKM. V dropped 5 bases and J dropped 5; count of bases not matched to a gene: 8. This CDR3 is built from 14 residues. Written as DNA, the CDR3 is TGTGCCAGCAGTCCGCGACAGGGTGCCGAGACCCAGTACTTC. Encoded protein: CASSPRQGAETQYF.